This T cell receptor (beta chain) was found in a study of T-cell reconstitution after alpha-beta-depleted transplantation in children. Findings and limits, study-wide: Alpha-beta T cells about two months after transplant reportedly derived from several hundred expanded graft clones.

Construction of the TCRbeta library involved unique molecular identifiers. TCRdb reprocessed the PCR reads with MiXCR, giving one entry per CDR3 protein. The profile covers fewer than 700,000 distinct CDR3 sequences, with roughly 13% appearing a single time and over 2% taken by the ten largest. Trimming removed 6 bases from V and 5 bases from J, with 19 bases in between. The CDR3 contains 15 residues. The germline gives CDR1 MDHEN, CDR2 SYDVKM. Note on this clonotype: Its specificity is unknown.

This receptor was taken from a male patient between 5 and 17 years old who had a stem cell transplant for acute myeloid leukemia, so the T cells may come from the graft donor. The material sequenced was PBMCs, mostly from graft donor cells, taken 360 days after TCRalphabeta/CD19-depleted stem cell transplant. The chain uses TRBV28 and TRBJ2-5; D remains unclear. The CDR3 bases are TGTGCCAGCAGCTCCCGGTTGGGCACCGGGGAGACCCAGTACTTC. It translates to CASSSRLGTGETQYF. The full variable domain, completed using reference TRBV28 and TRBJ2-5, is DVKVTQSSRYLVKRTGEKVFLECVQDMDHENMFWYRQDPGLGLRLIYFSYDVKMKEKGDIPEGYSVSREKKERFSLILESASTNQTSMYLCASSSRLGTGETQYFGPGTRLLVL.